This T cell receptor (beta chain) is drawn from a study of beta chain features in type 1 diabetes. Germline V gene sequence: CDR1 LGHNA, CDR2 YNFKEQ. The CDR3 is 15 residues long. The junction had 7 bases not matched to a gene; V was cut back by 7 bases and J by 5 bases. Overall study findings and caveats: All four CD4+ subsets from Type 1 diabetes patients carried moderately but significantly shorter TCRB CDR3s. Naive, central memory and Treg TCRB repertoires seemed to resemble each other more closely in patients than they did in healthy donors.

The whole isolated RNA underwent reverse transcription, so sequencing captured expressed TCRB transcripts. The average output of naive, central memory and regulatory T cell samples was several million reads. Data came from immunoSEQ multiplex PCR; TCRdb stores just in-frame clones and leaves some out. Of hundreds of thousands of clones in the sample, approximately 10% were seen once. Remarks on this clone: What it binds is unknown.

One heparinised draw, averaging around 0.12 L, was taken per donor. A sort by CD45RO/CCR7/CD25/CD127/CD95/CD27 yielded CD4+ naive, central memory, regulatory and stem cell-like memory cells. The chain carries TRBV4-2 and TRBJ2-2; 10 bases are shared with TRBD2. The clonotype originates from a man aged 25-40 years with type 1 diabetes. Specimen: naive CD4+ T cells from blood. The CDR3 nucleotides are TGTGCCAGCACCGGGGGTAGCGGGGGGACCGGGGAGCTGTTTTTT. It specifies CASTGGSGGTGELFF.